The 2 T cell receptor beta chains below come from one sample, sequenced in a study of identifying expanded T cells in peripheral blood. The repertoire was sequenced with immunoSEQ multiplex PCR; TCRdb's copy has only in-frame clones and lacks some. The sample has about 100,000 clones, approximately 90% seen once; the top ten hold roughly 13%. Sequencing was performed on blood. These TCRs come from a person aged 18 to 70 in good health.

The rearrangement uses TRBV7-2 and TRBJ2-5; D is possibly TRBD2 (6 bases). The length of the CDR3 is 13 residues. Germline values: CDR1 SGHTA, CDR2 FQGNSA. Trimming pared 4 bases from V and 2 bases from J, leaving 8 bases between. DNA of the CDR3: TGTGCCAGCAGCTCCCTAGCGCAAGAGACCCAGTACTTC. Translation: CASSSLAQETQYF. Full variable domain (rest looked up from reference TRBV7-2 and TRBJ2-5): GAGVSQSPSNKVTEKGKDVELRCDPISGHTALYWYRQSLGQGLEFLIYFQGNSAPDKSGLPSDRFSAERTGGSVSTLTIQRTQQEDSAVYLCASSSLAQETQYFGPGTRLLVL.

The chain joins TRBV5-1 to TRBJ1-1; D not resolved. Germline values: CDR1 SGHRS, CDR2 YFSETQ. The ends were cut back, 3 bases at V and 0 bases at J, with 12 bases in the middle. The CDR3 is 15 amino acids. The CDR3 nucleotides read TGCGCCAGCAGCTCTCTACCGGTAGTGAACACTGAAGCTTTCTTT. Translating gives CASSSLPVVNTEAFF.